This T cell receptor beta chain comes out of a study of identical twins. Study observations and caveats: There is a chance that invariant MAIT and iNKT cells partially muddied zero-insertion analyses.

The germline V gene encodes CDR1 DFQATT and CDR2 SNEGSKA (reference sequence). The CDR3 contains 12 residues. The V and J ends lost 6 bases and 5 bases respectively, with 13 bases between them. A few counts support this clonotype. Its antigen is undetermined. TCRdb processed the 5' RACE reads anew with MiXCR; each CDR3 protein has one entry. The sample shows approximately 890,000 distinct CDR3 sequences, 9% to 15% of them seen only once. The same data also went into a second study, on yellow fever vaccine responses in identical twins.

Sequencing input: PBMCs. The source is a woman between 18 and 29 years old in good health. V is TRBV20-1 and J is TRBJ2-5, with D possibly being TRBD1 (6 bases). In nucleotides, the CDR3 is TGCAGTGCAACAGGGTCTTCGGAGACCCAGTACTTC. The encoded protein is CSATGSSETQYF.